This T cell receptor (beta chain) was found in a study of blood T cell repertoires in COVID-19. Data came from immunoSEQ multiplex PCR; TCRdb stores just in-frame clones and leaves some out. This sample has over 130,000 clones, with over 65% found just once. CDR3 length: 16 amino acids. Germline V CDR1 and CDR2: SGHAT, FQDESV (reference sequence). The V and J ends lost 5 bases and 5 bases, in that order; junction bases with no gene match: 6. The specimen was peripheral blood. This TCR derives from a woman older than 75 with active or convalescent COVID-19. The chain employs TRBV11-1 and TRBJ2-2; 12 bases are a match to TRBD2. In nucleotides, the CDR3 is TGTGCCAGCAGCCCCAGACTAGCGGGGGTAACCGGGGAGCTGTTTTTT. Encoded protein: CASSPRLAGVTGELFF. Based on the CDR3 plus reference TRBV11-1 and TRBJ2-2, the full variable domain is EAEVAQSPRYKITEKSQAVAFWCDPISGHATLYWYRQILGQGPELLVQFQDESVVDDSQLPKDRFSAERLKGVDSTLKIQPAELGDSAMYLCASSPRLAGVTGELFFGEGSRLTVL.